These 6 T cell receptor beta chains came from one sample sequenced in a study of immune evolution from preneoplasia to lung adenocarcinoma. Clones were read by immunoSEQ multiplex PCR, and TCRdb kept only the in-frame ones, dropping some. The data show about 10,000 clones, 65% to 80% seen once. The sequencing sample was made of FFPE normal lung tissue adjacent to the tumor. The receptors originated from a person in their 60s with lung adenocarcinoma. Some clones in this sample may be carry-over from other donors' samples.

V usage is TRBV7-9 and J usage is TRBJ1-1; D is possibly TRBD1 (5 bases). The CDR3 sequence is 15 residues long. The V gene's germline CDR1 is SEHNR and CDR2 FQNEAQ (reference sequence). Trimming took 5 bases from V and 0 from J, leaving 13 bases between them. CDR3 DNA: TGTGCCAGCAGCCCCGGACGGGGGGTGAACACTGAAGCTTTCTTT. It translates to CASSPGRGVNTEAFF. Full variable domain (rest looked up from reference TRBV7-9 and TRBJ1-1): DTGVSQNPRHKITKRGQNVTFRCDPISEHNRLYWYRQTLGQGPEFLTYFQNEAQLEKSRLLSDRFSAERPKGSFSTLEIQRTEQGDSAMYLCASSPGRGVNTEAFFGQGTRLTVV.

The rearrangement uses TRBV6-4 and TRBJ2-1; either TRBD1 or TRBD2 may supply D (6 bases each). The CDR3 runs to 16 residues. The germline V and J ends were trimmed by 0 bases and 1 base, with 10 bases remaining between them. Germline CDR1 reads MRHNA; CDR2 reads SNTAGT. The CDR3 sequence is CASSDSWRGSYNEQFF. DNA of the CDR3: TGTGCCAGCAGTGACTCATGGAGGGGGTCCTACAATGAGCAGTTCTTC.

This sequence joins TRBV5-1 and TRBJ2-3; D possibly corresponds to TRBD2 (6 bases). V was pared by 4 bases and J by 0 bases, with 12 bases between. CDR1 and CDR2 from the germline V gene are SGHRS and YFSETQ. The CDR3 consists of 15 residues. Written as DNA, the CDR3 is TGCGCCAGCAGCCCGACTGGGACTAGCACAGATACGCAGTATTTT. As protein: CASSPTGTSTDTQYF.

This chain joins TRBV5-1 and TRBJ2-7, with 10 bases lining up with TRBD1. Germline trimming cut 4 bases from V and 0 bases from J; bases unmatched to any gene: 7. This CDR3 comprises 16 residues. The germline gives CDR1 SGHRS, CDR2 YFSETQ. The CDR3, as DNA: TGCGCCAGCAGCCGCCACGGGACAGGGGCCTCCTACGAGCAGTACTTC. Translating it yields CASSRHGTGASYEQYF. The variable domain in full, with the rest retrieved from reference TRBV5-1 and TRBJ2-7, is KAGVTQTPRYLIKTRGQQVTLSCSPISGHRSVSWYQQTPGQGLQFLFEYFSETQRNKGNFPGRFSGRQFSNSRSEMNVSTLELGDSALYLCASSRHGTGASYEQYFGPGTRLTVT.

The V and J genes are TRBV12-5 and TRBJ1-1; D remains ambiguous. CDR3 length: 15 amino acids. V was clipped by 1 base and J by 0 bases, with 9 bases between them. The germline gives CDR1 LGHNT, CDR2 FRNRAP. CDR3 protein: CASGLGVGMNTEAFF. DNA of the CDR3: TGTGCTAGTGGTTTGGGGGTGGGGATGAACACTGAAGCTTTCTTT.

This chain joins TRBV29-1 and TRBJ2-3, with 10 bases identical to TRBD1. The CDR3 is made up of 14 amino acids. V shed 5 bases and J 3 bases; nucleotides not matched to a gene: 5. Germline V lookup: CDR1 SQVTM, CDR2 ANQGSEA. The CDR3 DNA reads as TGCAGCGTTAGGTGGGGACAGGGGACAGATACGCAGTATTTT. Residues: CSVRWGQGTDTQYF.